This T cell receptor (beta chain) was sequenced during a study of long-term antiretroviral therapy in people with HIV (dated by TCRdb to the early 2020s). Regarding the study in general: The earliest samples were collected about a decade before the 2015 WHO recommendation for immediate ART, when ART was typically delayed until CD4 counts fell. The cohort contributed fewer than 200 cryopreserved PBMC samples from 25 to 35 adults with confirmed HIV infection, collected serially over a mean of 6 years (range 1-12). Test extractions of a monoclonal T-cell line alongside a few dozen polyclonal samples showed no cross-contamination during QIAcube processing. Of the 30 to 35 participants with HIV, ten to eleven were female. A retrospective serial study tested whether ART initiation and durable HIV suppression were associated with changes in peripheral blood TRB repertoire composition and diversity. Here is what the overall study found, with its caveats: Samples dated from 2004 to 2017, and the ART regimens used may be less effective than current ones. HIV repertoires had narrower CDR3 length ranges than controls, and the network structure suggested an antigen-experienced repertoire that shifted only slightly toward naive after ART. Unsorted PBMC were profiled instead of sorted CD4+ and CD8+ T cells because pre-ART samples had limited cell numbers. The repertoire was dominated across all time points by expanded TRB clones identified before ART initiation, although this dominance was seen to fluctuate and to decrease in many PLHIV after ART. Starting ART was linked to a significant rise in TRB diversity, yet even with long-term ART the diversity remained significantly lower than in transplant donor controls. No data were available on ART adherence, viral resistance or therapy changes, limiting inferences about post-ART repertoire changes. Limited PBMC availability meant only the TCR beta chain was sequenced, without alpha chain pairing.

CDR1 SEHNR and CDR2 FQNEAQ are derived from the germline V gene (reference sequence). V gives up 1 base and J gives up 0 bases, and the segment between their germline ends measures 9 bases. From its cysteine to its phenylalanine, the CDR3 spans 15 amino acids. Only CDR3 DNA remains: 45 bases, in frame from the first base. The immunoSEQ hsTCRB v3.0 assay was used at survey level resolution for TRB variable region sequencing. The target sequencing depth for TRB was roughly 40,000-55,000 T-cell genomes per sample. TRB libraries were pooled and sequenced on an Illumina MiSeq using a v3 150-cycle kit. The published analysis was carried out like this. Analysis of repertoires was carried out in R inside a reproducible Nextflow workflow spanning QC, data transformation and analysis. LymphoSeq2, an R package for AIRR-Seq data exploration, was used to implement custom analyses. A handful of samples that yielded fewer than 5000 total TRB sequences were excluded, so that 188 HIV repertoires were analyzed. Among the 170 to 200 retained HIV repertoires, some 60 were collected before ART initiation and approximately 130 were collected after ART initiation. Repertoires were downsampled to 5000 TRB nucleotide sequences, and summary statistics were averaged over 100 downsampling iterations. TRB sequences were retained for analysis only if CDR3 regions of at least seven amino acids were present. Two measures captured diversity: a Shannon entropy-derived clonality score and the Gini coefficient. In the repertoire networks, any two of the top 5000 CDR3 amino acid sequences were linked whenever the two sequences differed by an edit distance of one. Antigen specificity groups and MHC restriction were predicted for TRB CDR3 amino acid sequences with GLIPH2. Known CMV, EBV, HIV or tissue antigen associations were flagged by matching CDR3 amino acid sequences against VDJdb and McPAS-TCR. Pre-ART, post-ART and control groups were compared with Wilcoxon signed-rank tests and Holm-Bonferroni correction. TCRdb obtained this table from immuneACCESS and retained in-frame rearrangements with V and J assigned. These tables miss some clones; where compared with another copy, unresolved V genes account for less than half of the shortfall, and the remainder is unexplained. The V and J calls and clone size were taken over from that table, and D and trimming were inferred from the DNA. This sample gives fewer than 30,000 clones in total; approximately 83% of them show up just once. The ten most abundant clones make up around 5.3% of the sample.

Inclusion was restricted to participants for whom at least one PBMC sample before ART initiation and at least two post-ART samples were available. Every participant with HIV received treatment in the United States of America. Before DNA extraction, cryopreserved samples containing about 0.9-11 million PBMC were thawed and washed. At the time of the earliest PBMC sample, participants with HIV were aged between roughly 20 and 60 years. PBMC samples were contributed by each participant from 1-4 timepoints before ART initiation and 2-8 timepoints after ART initiation, with a median of 7 samples. For every participant, serial HIV viral load, CD4+ T-cell count, ART history and demographic data were obtained. Genomic DNA was extracted from unsorted PBMC with a Qiagen kit on a QIAcube, processed in batches of 12 samples. Points on this clone: Its antigen is currently not known. Base qualities are not provided; no much larger clone lies one nucleotide away.

This TCR was recovered from a man between 25 and 39 years old with HIV. Sequenced material: unsorted PBMCs, taken 0.7 years before starting antiretroviral therapy. The receptor chain draws on TRBV7-9 and TRBJ1-1, with the D segment identity uncertain. The CDR3 amino acid sequence is: CASSLGAAMNTEAFF. The DNA sequence reads TGTGCCAGCAGCTTAGGGGCAGCGATGAACACTGAAGCTTTCTTT.